The clone carrying this T cell receptor beta chain was seen a few times. This specimen comes from a study of T-cell memory formation after mild COVID-19. TCRdb processed the 5' RACE reads anew with MiXCR; each CDR3 protein has one entry. The sample contains under 650,000 distinct CDR3 sequences, about 20% of which appear only once. This CDR3 is 15 amino acids long. Germline CDR1 and CDR2: SGHRS and YFSETQ. V lost 0 bases, J lost 2 bases, and 9 bases lay in between. Sample: PBMCs or a T cell subset sorted from them (not recorded which). J is TRBJ2-1 and V is TRBV5-1, with D possibly being TRBD2 (6 bases). The clonotype comes from an adult woman who had mild COVID-19 (a few samples of this study predate the infection). Cell type and time point are not known. The CDR3: CASSLGAGTYNEQFF. The DNA for the CDR3 is TGCGCCAGCAGCTTGGGGGCGGGGACCTACAATGAGCAGTTCTTC.